Below are 14 T cell receptor beta chains sequenced from a single sample in a study of shared clonotypes between healthy human individuals (TCRdb year 2020). The library was made by the immunoSEQ multiplex PCR assay. The table comes from immuneACCESS by way of TCRdb, which keeps in-frame sequences with V and J called. Part of the clones is missing from these tables; in studies checked, under half for an unresolved V gene and the rest for unknown reasons. Here the sample has 2,500,000 or so clones; 80% to 95% occur a single time. The top ten clones comprise about 0.38% of the sample. The sample comprised naive CD4+ T cells from PBMCs. This specimen's cell subset or site label, per the study, means: CD45RA+ positively selected. Receptor source: a man younger than 35 in good health. Some clones in this sample may be carry-over from other donors' samples.

The chain combines TRBV5-4 with TRBJ2-1; 7 bases are a match to TRBD2. The CDR3 is made up of 13 amino acids. The germline CDR1 and CDR2 sequences are SGHNT and YYREEE (reference sequence). Germline trimming cut 5 bases from V and 9 bases from J; bases unmatched to any gene: 8. DNA of the CDR3: TGTGCCAGCAGTTTGCCGGGGGGAGCTGAGCAGTTCTTC. Its protein is CASSLPGGAEQFF. Supplemented by reference TRBV5-4 and TRBJ2-1, the full variable domain reads ETGVTQSPTHLIKTRGQQVTLRCSSQSGHNTVSWYQQALGQGPQFIFQYYREEENGRGNFPPRFSGLQFPNYSSELNVNALELDDSALYLCASSLPGGAEQFFGPGTRLTVL.

The chain uses TRBV28 and TRBJ2-5, with D tentatively TRBD2 (6 bases). The V gene's germline CDR1 is MDHEN and CDR2 SYDVKM. CDR3 length: 15 residues. Trimming removed 5 bases from V and 5 bases from J, with 18 bases in between. The CDR3 loop reads CASSPPGLAKETQYF. CDR3 sequence (DNA): TGTGCCAGCAGTCCCCCGGGGCTAGCGAAGGAGACCCAGTACTTC.

Note on this clone: The sample contains more than one DNA sequence encoding this CDR3. V gene TRBV5-1 combines with J gene TRBJ2-5, with a possible D match to TRBD1 (5 bases). The CDR3 runs to 13 residues. Germline-derived CDR1 and CDR2 are SGHRS and YFSETQ. V shed 0 bases and J shed 7 bases, with 10 bases lying between them. The chain's CDR3 is CASSLDSTGTQYF. CDR3 DNA sequence: TGCGCCAGCAGCTTGGACAGCACAGGGACCCAGTACTTC.

V usage is TRBV4-2 and J usage is TRBJ1-3, with D maybe TRBD1 (5 bases). Germline CDR1 reads LGHNA; CDR2 reads YNFKEQ. The CDR3 is 19 residues long. V gave up 1 base and J gave up 0 bases, with 19 bases separating them. CDR3 amino acids: CASSQAGTDVLLSGNTIYF. In nucleotides, the CDR3 is TGTGCCAGCAGCCAAGCTGGGACTGACGTTCTACTCTCTGGAAACACCATATATTTT.

The V and J genes are TRBV7-8 and TRBJ1-1; a weak D match, TRBD1 (5 bases). Germline V CDR1 and CDR2: SGHVS, FQNEAQ. V lost 0 bases, J lost 7 bases, and 21 bases lay in between. The length of the CDR3 is 17 residues. This CDR3 is CASSLAGGGFPGLEAFF. Written as DNA, the CDR3 is TGTGCCAGCAGCTTAGCGGGGGGAGGATTTCCAGGACTTGAAGCTTTCTTT.

The J gene is TRBJ1-2, the V gene TRBV9; D might be TRBD1 (5 bases). This CDR3 is 13 amino acids long. The germline V gene encodes CDR1 SGDLS and CDR2 YYNGEE. V was clipped by 3 bases and J by 5 bases, with 11 bases between them. The CDR3 DNA sequence: TGTGCCAGCAGCGGGGACGGAGAGTATGGCTACACCTTC. Encoded protein: CASSGDGEYGYTF.

This clone was detected once. This rearrangement joins TRBV11-1 to TRBJ1-4; the match to TRBD1 covers 9 bases. The germline V gene encodes CDR1 SGHAT and CDR2 FQDESV (reference sequence). This CDR3 region has 16 residues. After removal of 6 bases from V and 6 bases from J, the junction contained 11 bases not matched to a gene. The DNA for the CDR3 is TGTGCCAGCAGTCTTACAGGGGGCCGGTCGGATGAAAAACTGTTTTTT. Protein sequence: CASSLTGGRSDEKLFF.

Note on this clone: Other DNA sequences of this sample code for an identical CDR3. The chain joins TRBV5-4 to TRBJ2-5, with D perhaps TRBD2 (5 bases). Trimming took 1 base from V and 2 from J, leaving 9 bases between them. The germline CDR1 and CDR2 sequences are SGHNT and YYREEE (reference sequence). The CDR3 has 14 amino acids. In DNA, the CDR3 is TGTGCCAGCAGCTTGAGGAGAGGGCAAGAGACCCAGTACTTC. This translates into CASSLRRGQETQYF. The whole variable domain, remainder taken from reference TRBV5-4 and TRBJ2-5, is ETGVTQSPTHLIKTRGQQVTLRCSSQSGHNTVSWYQQALGQGPQFIFQYYREEENGRGNFPPRFSGLQFPNYSSELNVNALELDDSALYLCASSLRRGQETQYFGPGTRLLVL.

This chain connects TRBV18 to TRBJ2-2, with D possibly matching TRBD1 (5 bases). CDR1 is KGHSH, CDR2 LQKENI, per germline. Trimming stripped 3 bases from V and 4 bases from J, with 12 bases between. The CDR3 has 15 residues. The CDR3 DNA sequence: TGTGCCAGCTCACCCCGGACACCCGGCACCGGGGAGCTGTTTTTT. It is translated as CASSPRTPGTGELFF. Combining the CDR3 with reference TRBV18 and TRBJ2-2 gives the whole variable domain NAGVMQNPRHLVRRRGQEARLRCSPMKGHSHVYWYRQLPEEGLKFMVYLQKENIIDESGMPKERFSAEFPKEGPSILRIQQVVRGDSAAYFCASSPRTPGTGELFFGEGSRLTVL.

The rearrangement joins TRBV6-1 to TRBJ1-5; maybe TRBD1 (5 bases). CDR3 length: 15 amino acids. V lost 2 bases and J lost 3, with 11 bases in between. CDR1 is MNHNS, CDR2 SASEGT, per germline. The CDR3 bases are TGTGCCAGCAGTGAAACCCCAGGGAACAATCAGCCCCAGCATTTT. Translating it yields CASSETPGNNQPQHF.

This clone has only a few counts. This chain joins TRBV7-9 and TRBJ1-1; D gene uncertain. This CDR3 is built from 13 residues. The germline gives CDR1 SEHNR, CDR2 FQNEAQ (reference sequence). Trimming removed 7 bases from V and 1 base from J, with 10 bases in between. The CDR3 coding sequence is TGTGCCAGCACCCCGACACAGAACACTGAAGCTTTCTTT. Translated: CASTPTQNTEAFF.

The chain combines TRBV27 with TRBJ2-1; D gene unclear. Germline V gene sequence: CDR1 MNHEY, CDR2 SMNVEV (reference sequence). The V end lost 3 bases, the J end lost 10 bases, and 13 bases lay between the germline ends. The CDR3 is made up of 13 amino acids. CDR3 amino acids: CASSLYSSLEQFF. In nucleotides, the CDR3 is TGTGCCAGCAGTTTGTACTCGAGTCTGGAGCAGTTCTTC.

V is TRBV15 and J is TRBJ2-1; 10 nucleotides align to TRBD1. The V gene end was trimmed by 0 bases and the J gene end by 8 bases; junction bases not matched to a gene: 4. CDR3 size: 15 residues. Per germline, CDR1 LNHNV and CDR2 YYDKDF (reference sequence). The CDR3 protein is CATSRDGTGVYEQFF. DNA of the CDR3: TGTGCCACCAGCAGAGATGGGACAGGGGTTTATGAGCAGTTCTTC.

The CDR3 nucleotides read TGTGCCAGCAGCTTACTCTTCTTCCTAGCGGGAGGGGAGGAGCAGTTCTTC. Translation gives CASSLLFFLAGGEEQFF. This rearrangement joins TRBV11-2 to TRBJ2-1, with 12 bases matching TRBD2. In germline, CDR1 is SGHAT, CDR2 FQNNGV. Germline trimming cut 2 bases from V and 10 bases from J; bases unmatched to any gene: 12. The CDR3 totals 17 residues.